This TCR beta chain was obtained from a study of T-cell reconstitution after alpha-beta-depleted transplantation in children. This clonotype showed up many times. What it binds is not known. Mismatch with germline at one junction end may stem from a read error. A library of TCRbeta sequences, prepared with unique molecular identifiers, was generated. TCRdb re-called the PCR reads through MiXCR, storing one row per CDR3 protein. This sample has 440,000 or so distinct CDR3 sequences, with around two fifths found just once. Study-wide findings and caveats: About two months after transplant, alpha-beta T cells reportedly came from several hundred expanded graft clones. It was surviving recipient T cells and thymic progenitors that gave some patients high TCRbeta diversity at day 60.

Looked up from germline, CDR1 is SGHRS and CDR2 is YFSETQ. The CDR3 sequence is 14 residues long. Sequenced here: PBMCs, sampled before TCRalphabeta/CD19-depleted stem cell transplant. This rearrangement joins TRBV5-1 to TRBJ1-1, with D uncertain. The TCR comes from a girl aged 2 to 9 with aplastic anemia, due to receive a stem cell transplant. In DNA form, the CDR3 reads TGTGCCAGCAGCTTAGATGGGGTGAACACTGAAGCTTTCTTT. Encoded protein: CASSLDGVNTEAFF.